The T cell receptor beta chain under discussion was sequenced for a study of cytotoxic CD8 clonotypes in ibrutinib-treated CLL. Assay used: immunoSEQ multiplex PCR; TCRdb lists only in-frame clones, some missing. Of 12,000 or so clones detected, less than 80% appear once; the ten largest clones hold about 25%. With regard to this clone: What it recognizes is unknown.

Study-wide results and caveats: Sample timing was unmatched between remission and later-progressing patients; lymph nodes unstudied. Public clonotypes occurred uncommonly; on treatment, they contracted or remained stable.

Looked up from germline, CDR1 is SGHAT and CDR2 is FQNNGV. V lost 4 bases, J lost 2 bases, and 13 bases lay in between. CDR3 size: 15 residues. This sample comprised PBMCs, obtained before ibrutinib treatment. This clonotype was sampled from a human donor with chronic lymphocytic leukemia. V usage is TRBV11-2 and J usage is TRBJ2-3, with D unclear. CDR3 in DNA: TGTGCCAGCAGCTGGACGGCCTTTGACACAGATACGCAGTATTTT. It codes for CASSWTAFDTDTQYF.